These 29 T cell receptor beta chains were all obtained from the same sample, sequenced in a study of chemoradiotherapy in HPV16-positive cancers. Produced via immunoSEQ multiplex PCR; TCRdb's table is partial and in-frame only. The sample carries 15,000 to 20,000 clones, 60% to 85% recorded once. The sample was collected from a patient who underwent chemoradiotherapy. The receptor source for this set is a human donor with HPV-associated anogenital cancer.

The chain uses TRBV7-8 and TRBJ1-5, with D possibly TRBD1 on 6 matching bases. Germline V CDR1 and CDR2: SGHVS, FQNEAQ. V was trimmed by 1 base and J by 3 bases, leaving 19 bases between them. This CDR3 contains 18 residues. The CDR3, as DNA: TGTGCCAGCAGCTTAGTTGGTGGGGGCCAGAACTACAATCAGCCCCAGCATTTT. This gives the protein CASSLVGGGQNYNQPQHF.

The V call is TRBV6-5, the J call TRBJ1-6; TRBD1 is a possible D gene (5 bases). Trimming left V 2 bases short and J 13 bases short, with 9 bases between. Germline CDR1 and CDR2: MNHEY and SVGAGI. CDR3 size: 12 residues. The CDR3 nucleotides are TGTGCCAGCAGTTACAACACAGGTCCCCTCCACTTT. Protein product: CASSYNTGPLHF.

This chain connects TRBV28 to TRBJ2-3, with D uncertain. The last part of the DNA fits TRBJ1-3 better; the J call may be wrong. CDR1 MDHEN and CDR2 SYDVKM come from the germline V gene. This CDR3 has 10 residues. The CDR3 spells CASKGISIYF. The CDR3 bases are TGTGCCAGCAAGGGTATCTCCATATATTTT.

The chain couples TRBV5-1 to TRBJ1-3; no definite D call. Germline values: CDR1 SGHRS, CDR2 YFSETQ. The germline V and J ends were trimmed by 1 base and 0 bases, with 5 bases remaining between them. The CDR3 loop spans 14 amino acids. CDR3 DNA sequence: TGCGCCAGCAGCTTGTCTGACTCTGGAAACACCATATATTTT. Its protein is CASSLSDSGNTIYF.

The chain has TRBV5-8 and TRBJ1-3, with 7 bases identical to TRBD1. The CDR3 loop spans 17 amino acids. V trimming: 7 bases; J trimming: 4 bases; junction bases outside the gene matches: 17. From germline, CDR1 is SGHTS and CDR2 YDEGEE. CDR3 DNA sequence: TGTGCCAGCCGCCGCCCACAGGGGTACACTCCGGGAAACACCATATATTTT. Its translation: CASRRPQGYTPGNTIYF.

V gene TRBV5-1 combines with J gene TRBJ1-5; no firm D call. The CDR3 is 14 amino acids. The V and J ends lost 4 bases and 5 bases respectively, with 13 bases between them. CDR1 SGHRS and CDR2 YFSETQ come from the germline V gene. Here the CDR3 reads CASSIDGGDQPQHF. DNA for the CDR3: TGCGCCAGCAGCATTGACGGCGGGGATCAGCCCCAGCATTTT.

This clone is large. This chain connects TRBV6-4 to TRBJ2-1; 11 nucleotides align to TRBD2. Unmatched junction bases numbered 1, after V lost 0 bases and J lost 6 bases. The germline V gene has CDR1 MRHNA and CDR2 SNTAGT. The CDR3 spans 15 residues. CDR3 DNA: TGTGCCAGCAGTGACTCTAGCGGGGGGGCCAATGAGCAGTTCTTC. Translating it yields CASSDSSGGANEQFF.

The rearrangement links TRBV2 to TRBJ1-5, with D unclear. V lost 4 bases and J lost 2, with 12 bases in between. CDR3 size: 15 residues. Germline V gene lookup returns CDR1 SNHLY and CDR2 FYNNEI. DNA of the CDR3: TGTGCCAGCAGTGGCCGGTGGGAGCGCAATCAGCCCCAGCATTTT. As protein: CASSGRWERNQPQHF. Combining the CDR3 with reference TRBV2 and TRBJ1-5 gives the whole variable domain EPEVTQTPSHQVTQMGQEVILRCVPISNHLYFYWYRQILGQKVEFLVSFYNNEISEKSEIFDDQFSVERPDGSNFTLKIRSTKLEDSAMYFCASSGRWERNQPQHFGDGTRLSIL.

This chain links TRBV7-9 with TRBJ1-2; the D gene is possibly TRBD1 (5 bases). The V gene lost 1 base and the J gene lost 5 bases, with 11 bases spanning the gap. From germline, CDR1 is SEHNR and CDR2 FQNEAQ (reference sequence). There are 14 residues in the CDR3. The CDR3 spells CASSLGGDPYGYTF. In nucleotides, the CDR3 is TGTGCCAGCAGCTTAGGGGGGGATCCTTATGGCTACACCTTC.

V usage is TRBV10-3 and J usage is TRBJ2-6; D not certain. The CDR3 is 14 residues long. V was shortened by 8 bases and J by 1 base, with 9 bases between the two germline ends. Germline CDR1 reads ENHRY; CDR2 reads SYGVKD. The DNA for the CDR3 is TGTGCCATCGGATCGTTATCTGGGGCCAACGTCCTGACTTTC. It specifies CAIGSLSGANVLTF.

CDR3 sequence reads: CATSRPIQGWGYTF. CDR3 coding DNA: TGTGCCACCAGCAGACCTATACAGGGTTGGGGCTACACCTTC. The genes are TRBV15 and TRBJ1-2; a weak D match, TRBD1 (6 bases). V lost 2 bases and J lost 8, with 15 bases in between. The CDR3 spans 14 residues. CDR1 and CDR2 (germline): LNHNV, YYDKDF (reference sequence).

This chain links TRBV13 with TRBJ1-2; 8 bases agree with TRBD1. Germline CDR1 is PRHDT and CDR2 is FYEKMQ (reference sequence). The V gene end was trimmed by 0 bases and the J gene end by 7 bases; junction bases not matched to a gene: 7. This CDR3 is 15 amino acids long. The CDR3 nucleotides read TGTGCCAGCAGCTTAGGGGGGGCAGGGGGCGGTGGCTACACCTTC. Amino acid sequence: CASSLGGAGGGGYTF.

In its sample, this clone was seen once. This chain links TRBV5-1 with TRBJ2-7, with D maybe TRBD1 (7 bases). CDR1 SGHRS and CDR2 YFSETQ come from the germline V gene. The CDR3 contains 14 residues. V dropped 4 bases and J dropped 1 base, with 12 bases sitting between them. In DNA form, the CDR3 reads TGCGCCAGCAGCCGCGGGACAGAGTCCTACGAGCAGTACTTC. This translates into CASSRGTESYEQYF. The complete variable domain, with remaining parts taken from reference TRBV5-1 and TRBJ2-7, reads KAGVTQTPRYLIKTRGQQVTLSCSPISGHRSVSWYQQTPGQGLQFLFEYFSETQRNKGNFPGRFSGRQFSNSRSEMNVSTLELGDSALYLCASSRGTESYEQYFGPGTRLTVT.

The chain has TRBV4-3 and TRBJ2-3; the match to TRBD2 covers 13 bases. V gave up 0 bases and J gave up 2 bases; unmatched junction bases: 5. The germline V gene has CDR1 LGHNA and CDR2 YSLEER. CDR3 length equals 18 residues. The CDR3 region has the DNA TGCGCCAGCAGCCAAGATATGGGACTAGCGGGGTCCACAGATACGCAGTATTTT. Translating it yields CASSQDMGLAGSTDTQYF.

J is TRBJ2-6 and V is TRBV6-5, with D possibly matching TRBD1 (5 bases). The CDR3 runs 15 residues. Trimming removed 6 bases at V and 2 bases at J, with 11 bases between. Per the germline V gene, CDR1 is MNHEY and CDR2 is SVGAGI. The CDR3, as DNA: TGTGCCAGCAGGTTAGGGGAAACTGGGGCCAACGTCCTGACTTTC. Amino acids: CASRLGETGANVLTF.

The rearrangement uses TRBV6-5 and TRBJ2-1; D ambiguous. The V end lost 5 bases, the J end lost 9 bases, and 11 bases lay between the germline ends. This CDR3 has 12 residues. Germline CDR1 reads MNHEY; CDR2 reads SVGAGI. CDR3 protein: CASSGLFGEQFF. The CDR3 coding sequence is TGTGCCAGCAGTGGGTTGTTTGGTGAGCAGTTCTTC.

The chain's CDR3 is CASRPVTF. As DNA, the CDR3 is TGTGCCAGCAGGCCGGTGACCTTC. This chain connects TRBV9 to TRBJ1-2; D ambiguous. V lost 5 bases and J 14 bases, leaving 7 bases between the germline ends. This CDR3 spans 8 amino acids. In germline, CDR1 is SGDLS, CDR2 YYNGEE.

V usage is TRBV10-3 and J usage is TRBJ2-7, with a weak D call TRBD2 (6 bases). This CDR3 is built from 13 residues. Trimming pared 6 bases from V and 2 bases from J, leaving 11 bases between. Looked up from germline, CDR1 is ENHRY and CDR2 is SYGVKD. The CDR3 region has the DNA TGTGCCATCAGGTCGAGGGAGGCCTACGAGCAGTACTTC. Protein sequence: CAIRSREAYEQYF.

The rearrangement joins TRBV6-5 to TRBJ1-1; 8 bases fit TRBD1. This CDR3 is built from 16 residues. The junction had 7 bases not matched to a gene; V was cut back by 0 bases and J by 4 bases. Germline lookup yields CDR1 MNHEY and CDR2 SVGAGI. This CDR3 reads CASSYSQGAPSTEAFF. CDR3 nucleotides: TGTGCCAGCAGTTACTCCCAGGGGGCCCCGTCCACTGAAGCTTTCTTT.

The genes are TRBV4-1 and TRBJ2-7, with 9 nucleotides matching TRBD2. The CDR3 loop spans 16 amino acids. Unmatched junction bases numbered 7, after V lost 1 base and J lost 3 bases. Germline values: CDR1 MGHRA, CDR2 YSYEKL. The CDR3 here is CASSQVYPSGDYEQYF. CDR3 bases: TGCGCCAGCAGCCAAGTATATCCTAGCGGGGACTACGAGCAGTACTTC.

V usage is TRBV18 and J usage is TRBJ2-7, with 7 bases fitting TRBD1. CDR3 length: 11 residues. Losses at the gene ends were 8 bases for V and 3 bases for J; bases not matched to a gene: 1. In germline, CDR1 is KGHSH, CDR2 LQKENI. In nucleotides, the CDR3 is TGTGCCAGCCGACAGGGCTACGAGCAGTACTTC. Translation gives CASRQGYEQYF.

The V and J genes are TRBV11-3 and TRBJ2-7, with a possible D match to TRBD2 (7 bases). The CDR3 has 15 residues. The germline V and J ends were trimmed by 4 bases and 6 bases, with 19 bases remaining between them. Looked up from germline, CDR1 is SGHNT and CDR2 is YENEEA. DNA for the CDR3: TGTGCCAGCAGCTCGGAGGGGGGGAGGGTTAGCGAGCAGTACTTC. Its protein product is CASSSEGGRVSEQYF.

This clone was detected only once. V is TRBV7-2 and J is TRBJ1-5; 8 bases fit TRBD1. CDR3 length equals 18 residues. In germline, CDR1 is SGHTA, CDR2 FQGNSA. The V gene end was trimmed by 5 bases and the J gene end by 0 bases; junction bases not matched to a gene: 12. The CDR3 sequence is CASSLQPPGQDSNQPQHF. CDR3 nucleotide sequence: TGTGCCAGCAGCCTGCAACCCCCGGGACAGGATAGCAATCAGCCCCAGCATTTT.

The gene calls are TRBV7-2 and TRBJ2-1, with 7 nucleotides matching TRBD1. The CDR3 extends over 13 amino acids. Germline V gives CDR1 SGHTA, CDR2 FQGNSA. The trim removed 5 bases at V and 7 bases at J, leaving 5 bases unmatched. The CDR3 protein is CASSIGQANEQFF. The DNA for the CDR3 is TGTGCCAGCAGCATCGGACAGGCTAATGAGCAGTTCTTC.

J is TRBJ2-1 and V is TRBV11-3; 9 bases align to TRBD1. From germline, CDR1 is SGHNT and CDR2 YENEEA. The CDR3 covers 16 residues. Trimming took 3 bases from V and 2 from J; bases not matched to a gene: 5. The CDR3 is CASSFWGTGPYNEQFF. Written as DNA, the CDR3 is TGTGCCAGCAGCTTCTGGGGGACAGGGCCCTACAATGAGCAGTTCTTC. Together with reference TRBV11-3 and TRBJ2-1, the CDR3 gives the full variable domain: EAGVVQSPRYKIIEKKQPVAFWCNPISGHNTLYWYLQNLGQGPELLIRYENEEAVDDSQLPKDRFSAERLKGVDSTLKIQPAELGDSAVYLCASSFWGTGPYNEQFFGPGTRLTVL.

The chain couples TRBV13 to TRBJ1-2; D call uncertain. Per germline, CDR1 PRHDT and CDR2 FYEKMQ (reference sequence). The CDR3 is 14 residues long. Trimming took off 0 bases at V and 0 bases at J, with 5 bases between the two ends. CDR3 bases: TGTGCCAGCAGCTTAGGCACCTCTAACTATGGCTACACCTTC. Amino acids: CASSLGTSNYGYTF.

This clone appeared a single time. The chain combines TRBV11-3 with TRBJ2-7; 7 positions match TRBD1. The CDR3 consists of 14 residues. Germline loops: CDR1 SGHNT, CDR2 YENEEA. The V and J ends lost 5 bases and 3 bases, in that order; junction bases with no gene match: 7. The CDR3 sequence: CASSHRGEFYEQYF. DNA of the CDR3: TGTGCCAGCAGCCACAGGGGAGAGTTCTACGAGCAGTACTTC.

The chain has TRBV5-4 and TRBJ2-3, with TRBD2 matching 10 bases. The CDR3 extends over 16 amino acids. In germline, CDR1 is SGHNT, CDR2 YYREEE (reference sequence). After removal of 4 bases from V and 4 bases from J, the junction contained 9 bases not matched to a gene. DNA of the CDR3: TGTGCCAGCAGCATTATAGCGGGGGGCCCCCCAGATACGCAGTATTTT. It encodes CASSIIAGGPPDTQYF. Complete variable domain (other parts from reference TRBV5-4 and TRBJ2-3): ETGVTQSPTHLIKTRGQQVTLRCSSQSGHNTVSWYQQALGQGPQFIFQYYREEENGRGNFPPRFSGLQFPNYSSELNVNALELDDSALYLCASSIIAGGPPDTQYFGPGTRLTVL.

The chain has TRBV18 and TRBJ1-1; perhaps TRBD1 as D (6 bases). Germline values: CDR1 KGHSH, CDR2 LQKENI. Trimming took 2 bases from V and 5 from J, leaving 15 bases between them. CDR3 length: 15 amino acids. This CDR3 is CASSPGGQDGTEAFF. The CDR3 nucleotides read TGTGCCAGCTCACCAGGGGGCCAGGATGGGACTGAAGCTTTCTTT.